Described below is a single T cell receptor beta chain sequence and its context. The antigen is undetermined. A much bigger clone sits one base away, suggesting this may be a read error. The CDR3 has 11 residues. The germline V gene encodes CDR1 MNHNS and CDR2 SASEGT. Via MiXCR, TCRdb re-called the PCR reads, giving one row per CDR3 protein. This table has 400,000 to 600,000 distinct CDR3 sequences, about 21% appearing once. Naive CD8 T cells were picked out by sorting for CD8+CD4-CCR7+CD45RA+. The sample comes from a study of molecular identifiers for immune sequencing clone quantification. The study's findings and limits: Jurkat TCR RNA spiked in from one cell could reportedly be detected among about a million naive cells. Whereas naive cells kept under 1% of molecules in clones above 20 RNA copies, such clones held over 97% in effectors.

J is TRBJ2-7 and V is TRBV6-1, with D unresolved. The receptor was derived from a human donor in good health. Some libraries in this study had Jurkat cell RNA spiked in. The sequencing sample was made of naive CD8+ T cells from blood, with Jurkat cell RNA spiked in. Sample subset: FACS-sorted CD8+CD4-CCR7+CD45RA+ naive T cells. Here the CDR3 DNA reads TGTGCCAGCAGTGAATACTACAAGCAGTACTTC. Encoded protein: CASSEYYKQYF.